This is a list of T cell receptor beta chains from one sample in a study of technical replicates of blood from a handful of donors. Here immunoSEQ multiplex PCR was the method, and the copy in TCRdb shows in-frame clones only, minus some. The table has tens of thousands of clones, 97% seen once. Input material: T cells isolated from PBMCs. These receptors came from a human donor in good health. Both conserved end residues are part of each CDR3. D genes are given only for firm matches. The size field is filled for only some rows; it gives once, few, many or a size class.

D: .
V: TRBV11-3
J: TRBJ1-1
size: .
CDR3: CASSRGDAGNTEAFF
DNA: TGTGCCAGCAGCCGAGGTGACGCGGGGAACACTGAAGCTTTCTTT

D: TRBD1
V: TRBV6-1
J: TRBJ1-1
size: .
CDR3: CASSEGPGTGGEAFF
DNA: TGTGCCAGCAGTGAAGGCCCCGGGACAGGCGGTGAAGCTTTCTTT

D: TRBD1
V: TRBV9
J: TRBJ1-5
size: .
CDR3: CASSPGQGRNQPQHF
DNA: TGTGCCAGCAGTCCGGGACAGGGGCGCAATCAGCCCCAGCATTTT

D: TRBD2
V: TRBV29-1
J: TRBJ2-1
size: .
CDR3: CSVEGLANPSSSYNEQFF
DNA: TGCAGCGTCGAAGGACTAGCAAACCCTTCGAGCTCCTACAATGAGCAGTTCTTC

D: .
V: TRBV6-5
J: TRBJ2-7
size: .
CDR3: CASSPRDRILYEQYF
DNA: TGTGCCAGCAGCCCCCGTGACAGGATACTCTACGAGCAGTACTTC

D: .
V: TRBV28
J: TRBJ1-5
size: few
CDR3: CASTPNRYNQPQHF
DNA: TGTGCCAGTACACCTAACAGGTACAATCAGCCCCAGCATTTT

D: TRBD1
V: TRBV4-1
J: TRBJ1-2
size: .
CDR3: CASSQVPTGSYGYTF
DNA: TGCGCCAGCAGCCAAGTGCCGACAGGGTCCTATGGCTACACCTTC

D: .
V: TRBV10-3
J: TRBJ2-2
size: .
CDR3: CAISPVGGRSTGELFF
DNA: TGTGCCATCAGCCCCGTCGGGGGGCGGAGCACCGGGGAGCTGTTTTTT

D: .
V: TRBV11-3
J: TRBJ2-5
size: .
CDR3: CASSFPTEQETQYF
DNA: TGTGCCAGCAGCTTCCCGACAGAACAAGAGACCCAGTACTTC

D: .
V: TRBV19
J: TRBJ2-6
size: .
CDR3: CASSIQGSGANVLTF
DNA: TGTGCCAGTAGTATTCAGGGCTCTGGGGCCAACGTCCTGACTTTC

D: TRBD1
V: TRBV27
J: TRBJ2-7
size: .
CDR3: CASSFGQGSHEQYF
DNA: TGTGCCAGCAGTTTCGGACAGGGGAGCCACGAGCAGTACTTC

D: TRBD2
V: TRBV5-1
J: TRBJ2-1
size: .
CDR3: CASSLGTSGAPLYNEQFF
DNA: TGCGCCAGCAGCCTAGGGACTAGCGGGGCCCCCCTTTACAATGAGCAGTTCTTC

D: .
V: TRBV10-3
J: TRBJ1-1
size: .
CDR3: CAISAGVLNTEAFF
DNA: TGTGCCATCAGCGCAGGGGTCTTGAACACTGAAGCTTTCTTT

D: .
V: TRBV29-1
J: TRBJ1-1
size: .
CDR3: CSVYLGLNTEAFF
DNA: TGCAGCGTTTATCTGGGGCTAAACACTGAAGCTTTCTTT

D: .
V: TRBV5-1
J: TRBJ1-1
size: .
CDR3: CASSLALGPEAFF
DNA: TGCGCCAGCAGCTTGGCCCTTGGGCCTGAAGCTTTCTTT

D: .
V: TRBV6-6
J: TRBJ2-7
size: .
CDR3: CASSYSILGSSYEQYF
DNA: TGTGCCAGCAGTTACTCCATTTTAGGTAGCTCCTACGAGCAGTACTTC

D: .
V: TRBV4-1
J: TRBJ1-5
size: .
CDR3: CASSQDERNQPQHF
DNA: TGCGCCAGCAGCCAAGATGAGCGTAATCAGCCCCAGCATTTT

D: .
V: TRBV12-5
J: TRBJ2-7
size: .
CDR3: CASARGALGGFLGEQYF
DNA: TGTGCTAGTGCCCGGGGGGCTTTGGGCGGTTTTCTGGGCGAGCAGTACTTC

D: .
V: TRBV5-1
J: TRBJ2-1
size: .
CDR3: CASSSQGADEQFF
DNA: TGCGCCAGCAGCTCACAGGGCGCAGATGAGCAGTTCTTC

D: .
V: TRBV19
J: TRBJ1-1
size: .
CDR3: CASRRGLIENTEAFF
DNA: TGTGCCAGTAGGAGGGGACTTATAGAAAACACTGAAGCTTTCTTT

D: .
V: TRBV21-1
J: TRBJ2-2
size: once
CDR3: CASSTERGGRGTGELFF
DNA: TGTGCCAGCAGCACCGAGCGGGGGGGCCGTGGCACCGGGGAGCTGTTTTTT

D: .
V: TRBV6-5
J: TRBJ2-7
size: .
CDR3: CASSARRAYEQYF
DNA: TGTGCCAGCAGTGCCCGCCGGGCCTACGAGCAGTACTTC

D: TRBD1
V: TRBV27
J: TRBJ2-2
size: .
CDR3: CASSKHRGENTGELFF
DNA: TGTGCCAGCAGTAAACACAGGGGGGAGAACACCGGGGAGCTGTTTTTT

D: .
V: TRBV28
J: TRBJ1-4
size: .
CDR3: CASSSPFGQTNEKLFF
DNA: TGTGCCAGCAGTTCTCCCTTCGGACAGACAAATGAAAAACTGTTTTTT

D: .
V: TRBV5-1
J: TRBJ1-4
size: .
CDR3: CASSFRQAGAFNEKLFF
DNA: TGCGCCAGCAGTTTTCGGCAGGCCGGCGCCTTTAATGAAAAACTGTTTTTT

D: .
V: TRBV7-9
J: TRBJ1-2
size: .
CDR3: CASSNTGYGYTF
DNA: TGTGCCAGCAGCAACACAGGATATGGCTACACCTTC

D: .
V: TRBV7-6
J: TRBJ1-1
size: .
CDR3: CASSLNGNTEAFF
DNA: TGTGCCAGCAGCTTAAACGGGAACACTGAAGCTTTCTTT

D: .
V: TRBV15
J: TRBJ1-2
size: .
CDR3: CATSRDHNTDGYTF
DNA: TGTGCCACCAGCAGAGATCACAACACAGATGGCTACACCTTC

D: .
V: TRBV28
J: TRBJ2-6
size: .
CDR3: CAIRRSGTSGANVLTF
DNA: TGTGCCATCAGGCGGAGCGGAACCTCTGGGGCCAACGTCCTGACTTTC

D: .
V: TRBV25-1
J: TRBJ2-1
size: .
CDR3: CASSPGNEQFF
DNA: TGTGCCAGCAGTCCCGGCAATGAGCAGTTCTTC

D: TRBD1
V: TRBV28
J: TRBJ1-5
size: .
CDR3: CASSSADRGLSNQPQHF
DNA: TGTGCCAGCAGTTCCGCGGACAGGGGACTGAGCAATCAGCCCCAGCATTTT

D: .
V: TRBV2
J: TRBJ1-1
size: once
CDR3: CASSEVIGGEEAFF
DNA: TGTGCCAGCAGTGAAGTGATAGGGGGAGAAGAAGCTTTCTTT

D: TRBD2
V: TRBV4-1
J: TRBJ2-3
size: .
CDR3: CASSRPTILAADTQYF
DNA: TGCGCCAGCAGTCGACCAACTATACTAGCGGCAGATACGCAGTATTTT

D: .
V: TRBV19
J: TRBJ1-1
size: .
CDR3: CASSPQTGHTEAFF
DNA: TGTGCCAGTAGTCCACAGACAGGCCACACTGAAGCTTTCTTT

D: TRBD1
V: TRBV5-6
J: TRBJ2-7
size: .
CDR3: CASRFTGGYEQYF
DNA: TGTGCCAGCAGGTTTACAGGGGGTTACGAGCAGTACTTC

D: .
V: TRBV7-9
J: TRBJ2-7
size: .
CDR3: CATRVSRTIGSYEQYF
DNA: TGTGCCACTAGGGTGTCCAGGACTATTGGATCCTACGAGCAGTACTTC

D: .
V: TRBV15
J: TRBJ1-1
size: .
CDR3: CATSSLQGNTEAFF
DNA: TGTGCCACCAGCAGTTTACAGGGGAACACTGAAGCTTTCTTT

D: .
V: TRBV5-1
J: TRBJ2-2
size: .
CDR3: CASSLERLGPGGELFF
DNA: TGCGCCAGCAGCTTGGAGAGACTAGGTCCTGGCGGGGAGCTGTTTTTT

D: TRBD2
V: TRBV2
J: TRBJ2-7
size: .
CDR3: CASRGGRAHEQYF
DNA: TGTGCCAGCAGGGGCGGGAGGGCTCACGAGCAGTACTTC

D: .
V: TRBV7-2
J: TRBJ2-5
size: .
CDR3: CASSRRPSSAQETQYF
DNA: TGTGCCAGCAGCCGACGCCCCTCTAGCGCCCAAGAGACCCAGTACTTC

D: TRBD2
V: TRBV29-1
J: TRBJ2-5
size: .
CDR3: CSASGTSRRETQYF
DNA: TGCAGCGCGTCCGGGACTAGCAGGCGAGAGACCCAGTACTTC

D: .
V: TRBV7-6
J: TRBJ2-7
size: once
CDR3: CASSLGSFEQYF
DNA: TGTGCCAGCAGCCTCGGGTCCTTCGAGCAGTACTTC